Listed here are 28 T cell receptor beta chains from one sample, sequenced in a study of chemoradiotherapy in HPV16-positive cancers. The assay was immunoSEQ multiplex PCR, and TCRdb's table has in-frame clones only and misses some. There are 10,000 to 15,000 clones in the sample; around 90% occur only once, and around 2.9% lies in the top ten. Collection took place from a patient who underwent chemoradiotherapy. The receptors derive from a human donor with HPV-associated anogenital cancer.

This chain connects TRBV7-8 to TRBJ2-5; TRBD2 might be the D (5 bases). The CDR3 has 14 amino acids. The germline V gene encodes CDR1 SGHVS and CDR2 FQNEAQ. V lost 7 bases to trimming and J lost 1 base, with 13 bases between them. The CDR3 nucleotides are TGTGCCAGCACCCCGGAAGGGAGCCAAGAGACCCAGTACTTC. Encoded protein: CASTPEGSQETQYF.

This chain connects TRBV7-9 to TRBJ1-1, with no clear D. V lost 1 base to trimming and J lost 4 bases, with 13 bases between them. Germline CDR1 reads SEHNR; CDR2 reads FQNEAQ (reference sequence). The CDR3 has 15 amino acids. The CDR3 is CASSLVAGAGTEAFF. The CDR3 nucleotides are TGTGCCAGCAGCTTAGTAGCAGGCGCTGGCACTGAAGCTTTCTTT.

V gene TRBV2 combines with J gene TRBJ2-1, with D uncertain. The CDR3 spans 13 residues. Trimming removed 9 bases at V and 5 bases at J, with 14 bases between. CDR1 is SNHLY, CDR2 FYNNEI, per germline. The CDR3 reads CASSYIQNNEQFF. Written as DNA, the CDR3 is TGTGCCAGTTCGTACATTCAGAACAATGAGCAGTTCTTC.

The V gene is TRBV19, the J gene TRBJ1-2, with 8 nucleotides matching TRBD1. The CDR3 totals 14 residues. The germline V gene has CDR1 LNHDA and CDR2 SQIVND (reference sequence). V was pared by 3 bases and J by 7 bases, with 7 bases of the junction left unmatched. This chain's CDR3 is CASSMGQGALGYTF. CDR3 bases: TGTGCCAGTAGTATGGGGCAGGGGGCGCTTGGCTACACCTTC.

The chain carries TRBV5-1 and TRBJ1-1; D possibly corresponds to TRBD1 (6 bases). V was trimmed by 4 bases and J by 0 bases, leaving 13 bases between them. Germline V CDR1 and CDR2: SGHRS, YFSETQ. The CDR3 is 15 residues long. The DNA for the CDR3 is TGCGCCAGCAGCCATCCGGACAGATTGAACACTGAAGCTTTCTTT. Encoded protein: CASSHPDRLNTEAFF.

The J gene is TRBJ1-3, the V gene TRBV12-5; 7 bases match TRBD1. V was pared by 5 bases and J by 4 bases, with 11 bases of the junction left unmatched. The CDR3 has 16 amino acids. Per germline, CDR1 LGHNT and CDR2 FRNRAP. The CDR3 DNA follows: TGTGCTAGTGGTACGGGACAGTCACCTTCCGGAAACACCATATATTTT. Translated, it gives CASGTGQSPSGNTIYF.

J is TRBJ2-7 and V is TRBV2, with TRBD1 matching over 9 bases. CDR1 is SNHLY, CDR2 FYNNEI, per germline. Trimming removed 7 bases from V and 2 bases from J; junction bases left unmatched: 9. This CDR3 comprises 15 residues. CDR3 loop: CASTYGTGNTYEQYF. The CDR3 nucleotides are TGTGCCAGCACGTACGGGACAGGGAACACCTACGAGCAGTACTTC. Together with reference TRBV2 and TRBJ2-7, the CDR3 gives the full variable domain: EPEVTQTPSHQVTQMGQEVILRCVPISNHLYFYWYRQILGQKVEFLVSFYNNEISEKSEIFDDQFSVERPDGSNFTLKIRSTKLEDSAMYFCASTYGTGNTYEQYFGPGTRLTVT.

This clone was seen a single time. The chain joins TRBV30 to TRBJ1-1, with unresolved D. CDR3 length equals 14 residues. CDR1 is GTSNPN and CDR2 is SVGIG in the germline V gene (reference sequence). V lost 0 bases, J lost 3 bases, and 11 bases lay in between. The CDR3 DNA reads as TGTGCCTGGAGTGTTTCAGGAGGCGACACTGAAGCTTTCTTT. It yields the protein CAWSVSGGDTEAFF.

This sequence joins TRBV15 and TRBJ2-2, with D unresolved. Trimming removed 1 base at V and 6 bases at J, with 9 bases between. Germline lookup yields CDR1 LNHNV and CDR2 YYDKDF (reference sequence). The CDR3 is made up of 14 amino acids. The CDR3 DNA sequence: TGTGCCACCAGCAGAGGCCTAATCCCCGGGGAGCTGTTTTTT. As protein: CATSRGLIPGELFF.

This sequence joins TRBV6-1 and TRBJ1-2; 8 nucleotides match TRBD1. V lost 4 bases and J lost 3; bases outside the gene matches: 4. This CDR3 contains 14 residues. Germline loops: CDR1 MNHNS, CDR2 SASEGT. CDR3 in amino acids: CASSAGQGDYGYTF. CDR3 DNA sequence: TGTGCCAGCAGTGCAGGACAGGGAGACTATGGCTACACCTTC.

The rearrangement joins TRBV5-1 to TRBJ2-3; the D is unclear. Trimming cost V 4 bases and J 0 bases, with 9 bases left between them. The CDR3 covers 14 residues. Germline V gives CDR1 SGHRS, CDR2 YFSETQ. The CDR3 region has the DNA TGCGCCAGCAGCAGGGCGGTAAGCACAGATACGCAGTATTTT. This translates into CASSRAVSTDTQYF.

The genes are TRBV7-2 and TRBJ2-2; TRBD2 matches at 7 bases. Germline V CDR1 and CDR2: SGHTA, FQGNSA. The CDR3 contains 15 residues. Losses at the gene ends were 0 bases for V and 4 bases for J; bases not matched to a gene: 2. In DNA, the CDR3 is TGTGCCAGCAGCTTAGCGGGAGGGAGCACCGGGGAGCTGTTTTTT. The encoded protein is CASSLAGGSTGELFF.

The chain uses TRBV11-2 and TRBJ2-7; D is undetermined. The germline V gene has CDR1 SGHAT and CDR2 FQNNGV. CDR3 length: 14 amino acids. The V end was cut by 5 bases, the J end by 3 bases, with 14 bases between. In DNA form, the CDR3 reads TGTGCCAGCAGCAACCGTACTTGGCGCTACGAGCAGTACTTC. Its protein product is CASSNRTWRYEQYF.

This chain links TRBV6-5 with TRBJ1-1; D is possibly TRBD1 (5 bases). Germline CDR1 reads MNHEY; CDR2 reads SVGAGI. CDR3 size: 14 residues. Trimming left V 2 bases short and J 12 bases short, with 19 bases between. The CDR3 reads CASSYRSGGVGSFF. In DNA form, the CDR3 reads TGTGCCAGCAGTTACAGGTCCGGAGGGGTTGGGTCTTTCTTT.

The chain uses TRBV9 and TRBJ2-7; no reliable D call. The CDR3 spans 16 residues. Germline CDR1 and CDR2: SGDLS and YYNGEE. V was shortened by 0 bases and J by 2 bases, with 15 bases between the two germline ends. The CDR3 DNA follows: TGTGCCAGCAGCGTAGAGGTTAACAGTTCCCCCTACGAGCAGTACTTC. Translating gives CASSVEVNSSPYEQYF.

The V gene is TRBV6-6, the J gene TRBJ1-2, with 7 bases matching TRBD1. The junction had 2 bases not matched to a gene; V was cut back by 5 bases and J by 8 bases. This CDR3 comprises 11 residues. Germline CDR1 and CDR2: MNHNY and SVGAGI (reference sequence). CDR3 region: CASSRQGGYTF. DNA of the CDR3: TGTGCCAGCAGTCGACAGGGCGGCTACACCTTC.

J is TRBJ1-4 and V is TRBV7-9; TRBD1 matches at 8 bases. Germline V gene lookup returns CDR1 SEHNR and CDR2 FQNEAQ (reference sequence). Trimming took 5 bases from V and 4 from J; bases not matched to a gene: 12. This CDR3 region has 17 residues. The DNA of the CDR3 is TGTGCCAGCAGCCCGCTTAACAGGGGGAAGATTAATGAAAAACTGTTTTTT. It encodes CASSPLNRGKINEKLFF.

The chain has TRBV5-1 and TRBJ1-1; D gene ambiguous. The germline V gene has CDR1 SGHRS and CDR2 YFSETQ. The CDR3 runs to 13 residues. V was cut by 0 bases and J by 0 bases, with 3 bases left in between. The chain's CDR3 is CASSLEVNTEAFF. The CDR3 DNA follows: TGCGCCAGCAGCTTGGAGGTGAACACTGAAGCTTTCTTT.

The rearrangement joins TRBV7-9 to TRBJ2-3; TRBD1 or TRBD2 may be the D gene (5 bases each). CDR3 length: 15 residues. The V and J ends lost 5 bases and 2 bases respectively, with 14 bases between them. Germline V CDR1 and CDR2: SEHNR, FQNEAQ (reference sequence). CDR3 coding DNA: TGTGCCAGCAGCCCCCGGGACCGACTCACAGATACGCAGTATTTT. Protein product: CASSPRDRLTDTQYF.

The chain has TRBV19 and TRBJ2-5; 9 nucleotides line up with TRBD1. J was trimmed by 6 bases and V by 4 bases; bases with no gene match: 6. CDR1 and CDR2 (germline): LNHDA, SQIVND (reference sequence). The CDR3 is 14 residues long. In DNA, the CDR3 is TGTGCCAGTAGTAAGGGACAGGGCTTGAAGACCCAGTACTTC. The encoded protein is CASSKGQGLKTQYF.

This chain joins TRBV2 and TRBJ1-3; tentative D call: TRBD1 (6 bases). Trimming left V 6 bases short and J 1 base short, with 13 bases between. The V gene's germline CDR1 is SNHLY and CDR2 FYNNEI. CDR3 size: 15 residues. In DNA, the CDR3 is TGTGCCAGCAGCGCCAGGGGTTGGTCTGGAAACACCATATATTTT. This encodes CASSARGWSGNTIYF. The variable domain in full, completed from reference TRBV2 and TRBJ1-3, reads EPEVTQTPSHQVTQMGQEVILRCVPISNHLYFYWYRQILGQKVEFLVSFYNNEISEKSEIFDDQFSVERPDGSNFTLKIRSTKLEDSAMYFCASSARGWSGNTIYFGEGSWLTVV.

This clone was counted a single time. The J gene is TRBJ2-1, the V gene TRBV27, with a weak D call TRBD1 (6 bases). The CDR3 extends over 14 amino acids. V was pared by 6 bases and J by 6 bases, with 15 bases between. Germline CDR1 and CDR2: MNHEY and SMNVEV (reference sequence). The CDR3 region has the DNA TGTGCCAGCAGGGAACAGGGTATTGGCAATGAGCAGTTCTTC. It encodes CASREQGIGNEQFF.

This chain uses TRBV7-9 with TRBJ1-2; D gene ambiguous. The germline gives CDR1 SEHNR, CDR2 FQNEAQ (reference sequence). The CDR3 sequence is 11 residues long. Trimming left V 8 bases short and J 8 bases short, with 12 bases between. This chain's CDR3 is CASGWPLGYTF. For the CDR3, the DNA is TGTGCCAGCGGGTGGCCGTTGGGCTACACCTTC.

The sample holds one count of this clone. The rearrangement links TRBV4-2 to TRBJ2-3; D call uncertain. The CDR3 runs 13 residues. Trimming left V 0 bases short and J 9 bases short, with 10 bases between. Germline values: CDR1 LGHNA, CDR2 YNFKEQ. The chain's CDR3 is CASSQESMRTQYF. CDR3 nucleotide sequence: TGTGCCAGCAGCCAAGAGTCGATGAGGACGCAGTATTTT.

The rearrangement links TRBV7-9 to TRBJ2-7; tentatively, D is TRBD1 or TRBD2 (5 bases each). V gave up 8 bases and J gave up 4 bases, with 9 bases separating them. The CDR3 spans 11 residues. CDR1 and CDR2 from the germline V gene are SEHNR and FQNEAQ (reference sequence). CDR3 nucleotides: TGTGCCAGCGGGGACCGATACGAGCAGTACTTC. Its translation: CASGDRYEQYF.

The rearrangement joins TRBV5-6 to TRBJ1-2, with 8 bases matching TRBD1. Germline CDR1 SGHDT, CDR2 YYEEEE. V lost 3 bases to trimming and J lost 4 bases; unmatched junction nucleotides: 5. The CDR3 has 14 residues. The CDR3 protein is CASSWTGTGYGYTF. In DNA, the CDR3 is TGTGCCAGCAGCTGGACCGGGACAGGCTATGGCTACACCTTC.

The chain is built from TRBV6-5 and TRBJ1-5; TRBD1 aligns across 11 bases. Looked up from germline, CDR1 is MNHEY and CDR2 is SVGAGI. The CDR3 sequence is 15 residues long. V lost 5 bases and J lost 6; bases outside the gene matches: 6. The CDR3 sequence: CASSRDRGNFQPQHF. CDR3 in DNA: TGTGCCAGCAGTCGGGACAGGGGGAATTTTCAGCCCCAGCATTTT.

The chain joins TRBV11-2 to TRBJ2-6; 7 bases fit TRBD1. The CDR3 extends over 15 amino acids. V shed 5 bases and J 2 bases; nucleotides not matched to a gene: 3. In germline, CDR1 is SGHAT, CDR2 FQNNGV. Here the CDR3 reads CASSIDRAGANVLTF. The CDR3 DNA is TGTGCCAGCAGCATTGACAGGGCTGGGGCCAACGTCCTGACTTTC.